This T cell receptor beta chain was observed in a study of technical replicates of blood from a handful of donors. Sequencing was performed with immunoSEQ multiplex PCR; in TCRdb, only in-frame clones are kept and a portion is missing. The sample lists roughly 71,000 clones; just under 97% were seen once. The specimen sequenced was T cells isolated from PBMCs. The sequence was obtained from a human donor in good health.

The CDR3 sequence is CASSDPSGLAFF. The CDR3 region has the DNA TGTGCCAGCTCTGATCCGAGCGGGCTAGCTTTCTTT. V is TRBV19 and J is TRBJ1-1; D is undetermined. Germline CDR1 and CDR2: LNHDA and SQIVND (reference sequence). The V gene lost 9 bases and the J gene lost 10 bases, with 18 bases spanning the gap. CDR3 size: 12 residues. Supplemented by reference TRBV19 and TRBJ1-1, the full variable domain reads DGGITQSPKYLFRKEGQNVTLSCEQNLNHDAMYWYRQDPGQGLRLIYYSQIVNDFQKGDIAEGYSVSREKKESFPLTVTSAQKNPTAFYLCASSDPSGLAFFGQGTRLTVV.